This entry concerns a single T cell receptor (beta chain). Its antigen is unknown. Trimming left V 3 bases short and J 2 bases short, with 9 bases between. Germline V gene lookup returns CDR1 SGHVS and CDR2 FQNEAQ. The CDR3 covers 14 residues. This specimen comes from a study of early T cells in non-severe SARS-CoV-2 infection. Overall study results and limits: The VDJdb matching leaned toward anti-spike CD8 responses and overlooked private and CD4 specificities.

The TCR library protocol was used to attach unique molecular identifiers. These identifiers were attached to individual cDNA molecules. TCRdb re-called the 5' RACE reads with MiXCR, one entry per CDR3 protein. Of around 70,000 distinct CDR3 sequences listed, 9% to 15% are singletons. The J gene is TRBJ2-3, the V gene TRBV7-8; possible D gene TRBD2, 6 bases. The sequence came from an adult who was a healthcare worker with PCR-confirmed SARS-CoV-2 infection or an uninfected control (not recorded which). Sequenced sample: whole blood. The CDR3 loop is CASSFGTFTDTQYF. As DNA, the CDR3 is TGTGCCAGCAGCTTTGGGACTTTCACAGATACGCAGTATTTT.